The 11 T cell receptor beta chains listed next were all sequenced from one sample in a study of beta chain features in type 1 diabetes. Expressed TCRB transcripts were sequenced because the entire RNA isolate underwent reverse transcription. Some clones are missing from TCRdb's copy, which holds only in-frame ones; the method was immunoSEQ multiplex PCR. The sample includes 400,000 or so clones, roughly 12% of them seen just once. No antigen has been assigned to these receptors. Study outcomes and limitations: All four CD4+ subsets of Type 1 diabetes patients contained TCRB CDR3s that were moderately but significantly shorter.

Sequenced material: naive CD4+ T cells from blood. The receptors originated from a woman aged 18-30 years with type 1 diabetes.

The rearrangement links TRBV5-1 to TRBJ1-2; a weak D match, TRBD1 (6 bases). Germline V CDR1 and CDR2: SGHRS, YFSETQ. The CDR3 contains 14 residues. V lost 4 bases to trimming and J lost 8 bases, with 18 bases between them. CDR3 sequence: CASSPPGTLVGYTF. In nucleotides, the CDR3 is TGCGCCAGCAGCCCGCCTGGGACACTGGTCGGCTACACCTTC.

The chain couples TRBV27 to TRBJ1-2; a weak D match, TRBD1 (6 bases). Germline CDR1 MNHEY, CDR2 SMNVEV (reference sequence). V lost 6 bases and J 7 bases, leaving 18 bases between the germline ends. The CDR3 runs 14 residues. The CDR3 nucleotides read TGTGCCAGCAGGGGTTACAGGGAGCCGGGTGGCTACACCTTC. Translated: CASRGYREPGGYTF.

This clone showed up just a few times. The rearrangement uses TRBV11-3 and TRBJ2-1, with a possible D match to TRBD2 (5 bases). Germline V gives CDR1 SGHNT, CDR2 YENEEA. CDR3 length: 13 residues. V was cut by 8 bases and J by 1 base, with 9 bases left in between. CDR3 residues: CASGGPSYNEQFF. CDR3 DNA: TGTGCCAGCGGCGGGCCATCCTACAATGAGCAGTTCTTC.

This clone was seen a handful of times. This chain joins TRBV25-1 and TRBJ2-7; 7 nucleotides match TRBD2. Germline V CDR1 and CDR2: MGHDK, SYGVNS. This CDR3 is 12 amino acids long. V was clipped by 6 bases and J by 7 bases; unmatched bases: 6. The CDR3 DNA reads TGTGCCAGCAGGGGACTAACGCGAGAGCAGTACTTC. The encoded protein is CASRGLTREQYF.

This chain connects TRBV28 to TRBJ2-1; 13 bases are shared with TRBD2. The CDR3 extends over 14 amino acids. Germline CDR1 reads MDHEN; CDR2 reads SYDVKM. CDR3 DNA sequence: TGTGCAGTCACCGGGACTAGCGGGAACAATGAGCAGTTCTTC. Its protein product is CAVTGTSGNNEQFF.

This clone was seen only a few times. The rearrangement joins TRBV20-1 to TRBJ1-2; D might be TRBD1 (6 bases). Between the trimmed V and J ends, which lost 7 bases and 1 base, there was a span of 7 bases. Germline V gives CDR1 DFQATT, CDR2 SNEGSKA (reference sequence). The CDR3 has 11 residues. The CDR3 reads CSVDSNYGYTF. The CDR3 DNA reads TGCAGTGTGGACAGTAACTATGGCTACACCTTC.

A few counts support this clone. The CDR3 region is CASSVAGLNQPQHF. The CDR3 region has the DNA TGTGCCAGCAGCGTTGCCGGACTAAATCAGCCCCAGCATTTT. The chain has TRBV9 and TRBJ1-5; D not resolved. Trimming left V 2 bases short and J 4 bases short, with 10 bases between. CDR1 is SGDLS, CDR2 YYNGEE, per germline. CDR3 length equals 14 residues.

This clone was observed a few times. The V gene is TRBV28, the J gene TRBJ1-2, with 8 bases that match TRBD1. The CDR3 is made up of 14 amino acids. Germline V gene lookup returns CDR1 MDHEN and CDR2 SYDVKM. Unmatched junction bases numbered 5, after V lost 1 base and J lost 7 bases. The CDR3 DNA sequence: TGTGCCAGCAGTTTATCAGGGGGCATGGGTGGCTACACCTTC. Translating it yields CASSLSGGMGGYTF.

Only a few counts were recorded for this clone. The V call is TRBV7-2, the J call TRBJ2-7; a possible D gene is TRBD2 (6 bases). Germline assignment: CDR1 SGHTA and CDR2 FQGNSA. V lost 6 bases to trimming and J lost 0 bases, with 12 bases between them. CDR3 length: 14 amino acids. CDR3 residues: CASRLATSSYEQYF. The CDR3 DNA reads TGTGCCAGCAGACTCGCGACTAGCTCCTACGAGCAGTACTTC.

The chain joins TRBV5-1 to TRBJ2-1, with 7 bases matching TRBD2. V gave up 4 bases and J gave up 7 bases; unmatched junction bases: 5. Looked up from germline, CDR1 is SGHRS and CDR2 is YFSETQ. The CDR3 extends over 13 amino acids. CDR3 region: CASSNSGVNEQFF. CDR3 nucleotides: TGCGCCAGCAGCAACAGCGGGGTAAATGAGCAGTTCTTC.

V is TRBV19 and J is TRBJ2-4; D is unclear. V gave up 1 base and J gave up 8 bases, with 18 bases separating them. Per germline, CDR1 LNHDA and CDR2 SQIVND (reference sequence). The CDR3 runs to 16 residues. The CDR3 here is CASSIVRVRSSHIQYF. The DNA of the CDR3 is TGTGCCAGTAGTATAGTTCGGGTCCGGAGTTCGCACATTCAGTACTTC.